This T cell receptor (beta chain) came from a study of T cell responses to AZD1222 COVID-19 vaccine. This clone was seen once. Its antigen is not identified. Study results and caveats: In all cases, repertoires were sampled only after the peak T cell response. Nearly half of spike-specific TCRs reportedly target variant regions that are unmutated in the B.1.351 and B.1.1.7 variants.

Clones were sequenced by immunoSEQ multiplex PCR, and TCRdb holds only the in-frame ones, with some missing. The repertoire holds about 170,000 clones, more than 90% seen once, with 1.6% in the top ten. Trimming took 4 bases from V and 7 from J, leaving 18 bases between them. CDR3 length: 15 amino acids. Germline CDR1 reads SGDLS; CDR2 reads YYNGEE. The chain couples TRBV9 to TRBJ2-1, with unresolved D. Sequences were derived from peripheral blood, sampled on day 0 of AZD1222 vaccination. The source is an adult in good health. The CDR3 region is CASSPTLGTNNEQFF. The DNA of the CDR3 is TGTGCCAGCAGCCCCACCCTGGGAACGAATAATGAGCAGTTCTTC.